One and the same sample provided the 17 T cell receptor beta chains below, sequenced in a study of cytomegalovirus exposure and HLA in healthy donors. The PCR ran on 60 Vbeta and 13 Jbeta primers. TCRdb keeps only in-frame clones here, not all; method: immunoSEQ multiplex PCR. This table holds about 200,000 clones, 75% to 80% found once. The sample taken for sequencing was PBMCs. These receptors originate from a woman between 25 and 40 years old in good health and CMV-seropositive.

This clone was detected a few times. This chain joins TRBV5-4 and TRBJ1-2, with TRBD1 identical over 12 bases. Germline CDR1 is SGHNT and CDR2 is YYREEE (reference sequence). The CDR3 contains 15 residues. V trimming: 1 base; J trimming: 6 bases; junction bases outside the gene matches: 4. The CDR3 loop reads CASSLLGQGADGYTF. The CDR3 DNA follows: TGTGCCAGCAGCTTGTTGGGACAGGGGGCCGATGGCTACACCTTC.

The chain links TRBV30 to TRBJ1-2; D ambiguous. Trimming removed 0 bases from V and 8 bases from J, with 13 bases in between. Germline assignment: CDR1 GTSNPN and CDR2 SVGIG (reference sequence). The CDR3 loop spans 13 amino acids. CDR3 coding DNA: TGTGCCTGGAGTGTATCCTCCCCGGGAGGCTACACCTTC. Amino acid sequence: CAWSVSSPGGYTF.

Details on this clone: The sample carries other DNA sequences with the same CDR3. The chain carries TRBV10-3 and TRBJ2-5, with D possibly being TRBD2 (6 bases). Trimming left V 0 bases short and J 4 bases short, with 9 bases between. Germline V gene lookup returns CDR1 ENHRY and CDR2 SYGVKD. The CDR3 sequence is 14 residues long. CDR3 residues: CAISESGGLETQYF. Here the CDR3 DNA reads TGTGCCATCAGTGAGTCGGGGGGACTAGAGACCCAGTACTTC.

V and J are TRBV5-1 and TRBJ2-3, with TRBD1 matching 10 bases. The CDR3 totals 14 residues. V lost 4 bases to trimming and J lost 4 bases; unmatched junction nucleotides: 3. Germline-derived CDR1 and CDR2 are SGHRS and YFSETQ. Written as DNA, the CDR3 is TGCGCCAGCAGCAGGGGGACAGGGGCAGATACGCAGTATTTT. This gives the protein CASSRGTGADTQYF. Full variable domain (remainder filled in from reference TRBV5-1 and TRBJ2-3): KAGVTQTPRYLIKTRGQQVTLSCSPISGHRSVSWYQQTPGQGLQFLFEYFSETQRNKGNFPGRFSGRQFSNSRSEMNVSTLELGDSALYLCASSRGTGADTQYFGPGTRLTVL.

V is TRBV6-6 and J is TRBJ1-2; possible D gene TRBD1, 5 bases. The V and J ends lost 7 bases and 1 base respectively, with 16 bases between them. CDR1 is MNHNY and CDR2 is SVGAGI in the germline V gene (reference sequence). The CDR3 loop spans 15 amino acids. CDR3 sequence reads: CASTVGGDLNYGYTF. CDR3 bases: TGTGCCAGCACCGTAGGAGGGGACCTTAACTATGGCTACACCTTC.

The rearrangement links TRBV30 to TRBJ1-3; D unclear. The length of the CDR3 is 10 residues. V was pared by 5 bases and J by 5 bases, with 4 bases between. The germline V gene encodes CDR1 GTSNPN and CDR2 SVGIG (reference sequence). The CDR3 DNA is TGTGCCTGGGGCCGAAACACCATATATTTT. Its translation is CAWGRNTIYF.

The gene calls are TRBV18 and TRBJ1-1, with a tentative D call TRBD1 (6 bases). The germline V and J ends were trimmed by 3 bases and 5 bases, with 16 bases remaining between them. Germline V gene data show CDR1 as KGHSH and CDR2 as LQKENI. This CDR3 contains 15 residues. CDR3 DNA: TGTGCCAGCTCACCGGTACAGGGCCCAAAAACTGAAGCTTTCTTT. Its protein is CASSPVQGPKTEAFF.

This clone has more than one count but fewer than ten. The DNA for the CDR3 is TGTGCCAGCAGTGACAGGGACTGGCGGGAGGCCTCCTACGAGCAGTACTTC. Translated: CASSDRDWREASYEQYF. V usage is TRBV6-4 and J usage is TRBJ2-7, with TRBD2 matching 8 bases. With V trimmed by 2 bases and J by 0 bases, 9 bases remained unmatched. Germline-derived CDR1 and CDR2 are MRHNA and SNTAGT. This CDR3 comprises 17 residues.

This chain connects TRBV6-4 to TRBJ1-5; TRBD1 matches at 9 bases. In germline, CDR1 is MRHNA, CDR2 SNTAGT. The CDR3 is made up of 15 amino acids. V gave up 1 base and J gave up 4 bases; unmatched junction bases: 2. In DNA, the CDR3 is TGTGCCAGCAGTGACTGGGGGACAGGGAATCAGCCCCAGCATTTT. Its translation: CASSDWGTGNQPQHF.

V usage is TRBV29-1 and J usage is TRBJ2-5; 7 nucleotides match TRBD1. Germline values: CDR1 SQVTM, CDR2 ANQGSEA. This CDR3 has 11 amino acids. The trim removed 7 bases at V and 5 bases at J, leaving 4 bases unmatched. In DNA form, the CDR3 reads TGCAGCGGACAGGGAAGGGAGACCCAGTACTTC. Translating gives CSGQGRETQYF.

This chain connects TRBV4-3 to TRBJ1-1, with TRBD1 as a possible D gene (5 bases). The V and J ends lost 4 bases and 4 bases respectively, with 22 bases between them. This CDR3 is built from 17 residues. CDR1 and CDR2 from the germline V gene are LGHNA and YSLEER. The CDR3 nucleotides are TGCGCCAGCAGCCCCACCAGCGGAGGGAGGGGCGGCACTGAAGCTTTCTTT. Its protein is CASSPTSGGRGGTEAFF.

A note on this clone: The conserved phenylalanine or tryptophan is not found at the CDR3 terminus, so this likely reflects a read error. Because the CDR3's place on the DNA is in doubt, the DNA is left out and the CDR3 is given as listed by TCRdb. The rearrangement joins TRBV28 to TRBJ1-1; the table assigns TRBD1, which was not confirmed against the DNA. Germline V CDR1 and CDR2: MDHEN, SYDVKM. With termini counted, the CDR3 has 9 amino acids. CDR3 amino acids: CASSFHDRG.

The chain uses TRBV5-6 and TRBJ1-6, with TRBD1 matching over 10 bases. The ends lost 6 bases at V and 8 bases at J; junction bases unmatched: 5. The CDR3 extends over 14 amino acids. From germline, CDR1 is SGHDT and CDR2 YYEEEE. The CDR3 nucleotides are TGTGCCAGCACTCGGACAGGGGGGGATTCACCCCTCCACTTT. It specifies CASTRTGGDSPLHF.

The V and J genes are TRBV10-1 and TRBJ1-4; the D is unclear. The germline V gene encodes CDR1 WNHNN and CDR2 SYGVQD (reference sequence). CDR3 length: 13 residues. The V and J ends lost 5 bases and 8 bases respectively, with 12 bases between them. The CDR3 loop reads CASSTQIGEKLFF. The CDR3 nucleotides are TGCGCCAGCAGTACACAGATCGGCGAAAAACTGTTTTTT.

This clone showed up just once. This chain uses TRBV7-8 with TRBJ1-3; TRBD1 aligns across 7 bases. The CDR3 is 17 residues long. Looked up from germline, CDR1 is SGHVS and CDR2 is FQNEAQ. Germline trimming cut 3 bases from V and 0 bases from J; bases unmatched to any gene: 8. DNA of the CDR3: TGTGCCAGCAGCTTTACGGGGACAGCTCACTCTGGAAACACCATATATTTT. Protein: CASSFTGTAHSGNTIYF.

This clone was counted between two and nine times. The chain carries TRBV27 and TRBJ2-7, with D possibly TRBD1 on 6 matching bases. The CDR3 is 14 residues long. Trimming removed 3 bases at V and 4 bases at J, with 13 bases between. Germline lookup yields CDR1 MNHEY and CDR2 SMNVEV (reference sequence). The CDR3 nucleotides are TGTGCCAGCAGTTTTCAGGGGCGCATTTACGAGCAGTACTTC. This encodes CASSFQGRIYEQYF.

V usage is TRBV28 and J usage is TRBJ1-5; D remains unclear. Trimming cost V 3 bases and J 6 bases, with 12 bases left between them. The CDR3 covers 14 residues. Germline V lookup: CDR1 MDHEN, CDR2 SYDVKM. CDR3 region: CASSLALGSQPQHF. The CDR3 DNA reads TGTGCCAGCAGTTTGGCCCTAGGGAGTCAGCCCCAGCATTTT.